What follows describes a single TCR beta chain. The germline V gene encodes CDR1 MDHEN and CDR2 SYDVKM. This CDR3 comprises 18 residues. Trimming removed 3 bases from V and 4 bases from J; junction bases left unmatched: 11. The sample comes from a study of shared T cell receptors in the human thymus. Only in-frame clones appear in the TCRdb table, and some are missing; sequencing was by immunoSEQ multiplex PCR. Of under 850,000 clones in the sample, around 87% were seen once. This sample was shared with a second study, whose subject was human thymus T cells. That work adds: Finnish infants who were healthy and having corrective surgery for congenital heart defects made up the donors. Thymus pieces cut out during corrective heart surgery were the tissue that was used. The authors found apparently biased V and J gene usage in thymic and blood repertoires.

The TCR comes from a boy younger than two with a congenital heart defect. The chain is built from TRBV28 and TRBJ2-6; 8 positions match TRBD1. The sequenced sample was thymocytes. The chain's CDR3 is CASSFVRGRGWGANVLTF. CDR3 bases: TGTGCCAGCAGTTTCGTCAGGGGGCGCGGTTGGGGGGCCAACGTCCTGACTTTC.